This TCR beta chain stems from a study of response to subunit inactivated influenza vaccine. Regarding the study as a whole: The study's authors posited that every seasonal influenza vaccination enlists few new T cells.

In TCRdb, the RT-PCR reads were re-called with MiXCR into one record per CDR3 protein. The table shows 650,000 or so distinct CDR3 sequences, with 12% to 15% occurring only once. This clonotype occurred many times. The antigen is undetermined. The germline gives CDR1 KGHDR, CDR2 SFDVKD. V lost 7 bases to trimming and J lost 6 bases; unmatched junction nucleotides: 9. The CDR3 length is 15 residues. J is TRBJ2-1 and V is TRBV24-1, with 9 bases aligning to TRBD1. The sample consisted of PBMCs from blood, taken 14 days before vaccination. This sequence was found in a man aged 45-65 years who received an inactivated influenza vaccine. Here the CDR3 DNA reads TGTGCCACCAGCATACCGGGACAGGGTTCCAATGAGCAGTTCTTC. Residues: CATSIPGQGSNEQFF.